These 15 T cell receptor beta chains were sequenced from one sample in a study of shared clonotypes between healthy human individuals. Method: immunoSEQ multiplex PCR; TCRdb's copy keeps in-frame clones and lacks some. The top ten hold 0.3% to 0.45% of the sample, which has 1,500,000 or so clones, 98% seen once. The sample comprised naive CD4+ T cells sorted from blood. Indicated subset: CD45RA+ positively selected. The receptors here all came from a man aged 25-45 years in good health.

This sequence joins TRBV7-9 and TRBJ2-7; 7 bases match TRBD1. Trimming removed 4 bases from V and 6 bases from J; junction bases left unmatched: 9. Germline V gives CDR1 SEHNR, CDR2 FQNEAQ (reference sequence). This CDR3 spans 14 amino acids. CDR3 sequence reads: CASSSGQYHAEQYF. For the CDR3, the DNA is TGTGCCAGCAGCTCGGGACAGTACCACGCCGAGCAGTACTTC.

V is TRBV5-4 and J is TRBJ2-7; the D gene is possibly TRBD2 (5 bases). This CDR3 has 11 residues. Germline V gene sequence: CDR1 SGHNT, CDR2 YYREEE (reference sequence). Between the trimmed V and J ends, which lost 2 bases and 6 bases, there was a span of 6 bases. This CDR3 reads CASSFRGEQYF. As DNA, the CDR3 is TGTGCCAGCAGCTTTCGGGGCGAGCAGTACTTC.

The V call is TRBV5-4, the J call TRBJ1-2; D gene uncertain. V was clipped by 2 bases and J by 2 bases, with 13 bases between them. The germline gives CDR1 SGHNT, CDR2 YYREEE (reference sequence). This CDR3 comprises 15 residues. The CDR3 protein is CASSLSPAINYGYTF. CDR3 DNA: TGTGCCAGCAGCTTATCTCCGGCAATAAACTATGGCTACACCTTC.

The chain recombines TRBV18 with TRBJ1-4; TRBD1 is a possible D gene (6 bases). Germline CDR1 reads KGHSH; CDR2 reads LQKENI. This CDR3 has 15 residues. Trimming removed 3 bases from V and 0 bases from J, with 8 bases in between. For the CDR3, the DNA is TGTGCCAGCTCACCCAGGACAGCAACTAATGAAAAACTGTTTTTT. It is translated as CASSPRTATNEKLFF.

V gene TRBV28 combines with J gene TRBJ2-1, with 8 bases identical to TRBD1. From germline, CDR1 is MDHEN and CDR2 SYDVKM. There are 13 residues in the CDR3. V lost 5 bases, J lost 9 bases, and 6 bases stayed unmatched. The CDR3 nucleotides read TGTGCCAGCAGTCCTAGGACAGGGACTGAGCAGTTCTTC. Translating gives CASSPRTGTEQFF.

This sequence joins TRBV7-6 and TRBJ1-4, with TRBD1 matching over 9 bases. Germline lookup yields CDR1 SGHVS and CDR2 FNYEAQ. This CDR3 is built from 16 residues. The V and J ends lost 4 bases and 7 bases, in that order; junction bases with no gene match: 10. The CDR3 DNA follows: TGTGCCAGCAGCTACCGACAGGGGGACGTAGCTGAAAAACTGTTTTTT. Residues: CASSYRQGDVAEKLFF.

The chain links TRBV18 to TRBJ2-1, with TRBD2 identical over 11 bases. The CDR3 runs to 15 residues. V shed 3 bases and J 12 bases; nucleotides not matched to a gene: 10. Germline CDR1 and CDR2: KGHSH and LQKENI. DNA of the CDR3: TGTGCCAGCTCACCGACTAGCGGGACCGGCGTTGGGCAGTTCTTC. Amino acids: CASSPTSGTGVGQFF.

This clone appeared a single time. The same CDR3 is also encoded by other DNA sequences in this sample. V gene TRBV7-3 combines with J gene TRBJ2-7; TRBD2 matches at 11 bases. CDR1 and CDR2 (germline): SGHTA, FQGTGA. V lost 2 bases to trimming and J lost 4 bases; unmatched junction nucleotides: 4. The CDR3 is 15 residues long. The CDR3 sequence: CASSLLAGGSYEQYF. CDR3 sequence (DNA): TGTGCCAGCAGCTTACTAGCGGGAGGTTCTTACGAGCAGTACTTC.

V and J are TRBV9 and TRBJ2-7, with 8 nucleotides matching TRBD2. The CDR3 sequence is 14 residues long. After removal of 0 bases from V and 5 bases from J, the junction contained 4 bases not matched to a gene. Germline values: CDR1 SGDLS, CDR2 YYNGEE. Written as DNA, the CDR3 is TGTGCCAGCAGCGTAGCGGGCGGGAGGAACGAGCAGTACTTC. Translating gives CASSVAGGRNEQYF.

The chain carries TRBV5-4 and TRBJ1-1, with D perhaps TRBD1 (5 bases). The CDR3 spans 15 residues. Germline V lookup: CDR1 SGHNT, CDR2 YYREEE (reference sequence). Trimming pared 4 bases from V and 4 bases from J, leaving 17 bases between. The CDR3 region is CASSRPDTGTTEAFF. The DNA for the CDR3 is TGTGCCAGCAGCCGTCCTGACACTGGGACCACTGAAGCTTTCTTT.

The J gene is TRBJ2-3, the V gene TRBV5-1; perhaps TRBD1 as D (5 bases). Germline lookup yields CDR1 SGHRS and CDR2 YFSETQ. The CDR3 is made up of 14 amino acids. V lost 4 bases and J lost 2, with 11 bases in between. CDR3 sequence (DNA): TGCGCCAGCAGCCCGCAGGGTGCCACAGATACGCAGTATTTT. Its translation: CASSPQGATDTQYF. Full variable domain (rest looked up from reference TRBV5-1 and TRBJ2-3): KAGVTQTPRYLIKTRGQQVTLSCSPISGHRSVSWYQQTPGQGLQFLFEYFSETQRNKGNFPGRFSGRQFSNSRSEMNVSTLELGDSALYLCASSPQGATDTQYFGPGTRLTVL.

This clone is a singleton in its sample. The chain recombines TRBV7-6 with TRBJ2-7; 11 positions match TRBD2. This CDR3 has 15 residues. V was pared by 5 bases and J by 5 bases, with 8 bases of the junction left unmatched. Germline CDR1 reads SGHVS; CDR2 reads FNYEAQ. In DNA, the CDR3 is TGTGCCAGCAGCGCTCCAACTAGCGGGAGCGACGAGCAGTACTTC. Translating gives CASSAPTSGSDEQYF.

About this clone: Other DNA sequences of this sample code for an identical CDR3. This chain joins TRBV6-5 and TRBJ1-1, with 7 bases fitting TRBD1. Per germline, CDR1 MNHEY and CDR2 SVGAGI. Trimming removed 0 bases from V and 1 base from J; junction bases left unmatched: 2. This CDR3 has 15 residues. The CDR3 coding sequence is TGTGCCAGCAGTTACTCGACAGGGCGGAACACTGAAGCTTTCTTT. It encodes CASSYSTGRNTEAFF.

Comment on this clone: Other DNA sequences from this sample encode an identical CDR3 as well. This chain joins TRBV27 and TRBJ2-5, with unresolved D. Germline assignment: CDR1 MNHEY and CDR2 SMNVEV (reference sequence). There are 9 residues in the CDR3. V dropped 9 bases and J dropped 4 bases, with 3 bases sitting between them. The CDR3 protein is CASRETQYF. In nucleotides, the CDR3 is TGTGCCAGTAGAGAGACCCAGTACTTC.

The rearrangement joins TRBV18 to TRBJ2-1, with D maybe TRBD2 (5 bases). The ends were cut back, 3 bases at V and 7 bases at J, with 13 bases in the middle. The CDR3 has 14 amino acids. Germline V gives CDR1 KGHSH, CDR2 LQKENI. The chain's CDR3 is CASSPPGLWNEQFF. Here the CDR3 DNA reads TGTGCCAGCTCACCGCCCGGACTGTGGAATGAGCAGTTCTTC.